The rows below give T cell receptor beta chains drawn from one sample of a study of cytotoxic CD8 clonotypes in ibrutinib-treated CLL. Assay: immunoSEQ multiplex PCR; the TCRdb copy retains only in-frame clones and omits some. The table records some 140,000 clones, roughly 84% of them present only once. The sample here was PBMCs, taken after 24 months of ibrutinib treatment. These receptors originate from a human donor with chronic lymphocytic leukemia. CDR3s include the opening cysteine and the closing phenylalanine or tryptophan. Fields, in order: D gene, clone size, J gene, V gene, CDR3 protein, CDR3 DNA. D genes are given only for firm matches. A row's size may be missing; if present it is once, few, many or a size class.

>NA|once|TRBJ2-5|TRBV7-3
CASSFGHSAGTQYF
TGTGCCAGCAGCTTCGGCCACTCAGCGGGGACCCAGTACTTC
>NA|NA|TRBJ2-5|TRBV7-2
CASTRQSQETQYF
TGTGCCAGCACCAGACAGTCCCAAGAGACCCAGTACTTC
>TRBD1|NA|TRBJ2-1|TRBV6-6
CASSYPDRGSYNEQFF
TGTGCCAGCAGTTATCCGGACAGGGGTTCCTACAATGAGCAGTTCTTC
>TRBD2|NA|TRBJ2-7|TRBV28
CASSSLGGSWEQYF
TGTGCCAGCAGCTCCCTGGGGGGGAGTTGGGAGCAGTACTTC
>NA|NA|TRBJ2-1|TRBV7-2
CASSSDLAEQFF
TGTGCCAGCAGCTCGGACTTAGCCGAGCAGTTCTTC
>NA|NA|TRBJ2-1|TRBV7-3
CASSPLQGYNEQFF
TGTGCCAGCAGCCCCCTTCAGGGCTACAATGAGCAGTTCTTC
>NA|NA|TRBJ2-5|TRBV5-4
CASSAGSQETQYF
TGTGCCAGCAGCGCCGGGTCTCAAGAGACCCAGTACTTC
>NA|NA|TRBJ2-3|TRBV18
CASSPPALNTDTQYF
TGTGCCAGCTCACCACCGGCCCTCAACACAGATACGCAGTATTTT
>NA|NA|TRBJ2-4|TRBV29-1
CSVGWDTLAKNIQYF
TGCAGCGTTGGATGGGACACCCTAGCCAAAAACATTCAGTACTTC
>NA|NA|TRBJ2-5|TRBV6-5
CASSYSRDLGETQYF
TGTGCCAGCAGTTACTCGAGGGACCTCGGCGAGACCCAGTACTTC
>NA|NA|TRBJ1-5|TRBV21-1
CASSRHSRPTLSNQPQHF
TGTGCCAGCAGCCGCCACAGTAGACCAACCCTTAGCAATCAGCCCCAGCATTTT
>TRBD1|NA|TRBJ2-7|TRBV7-2
CASSLVAGTGQAWEQYF
TGTGCCAGCAGCTTAGTGGCAGGTACGGGACAGGCTTGGGAGCAGTACTTC
>NA|NA|TRBJ2-7|TRBV5-6
CASSQTAGRSSSEQYF
TGTGCCAGCAGCCAGACCGCGGGCAGGTCCTCCAGCGAGCAGTACTTC
>TRBD1|NA|TRBJ2-2|TRBV9
CASSVTGTVPGELFF
TGTGCCAGCAGCGTAACTGGGACAGTCCCCGGGGAGCTGTTTTTT
>TRBD2|NA|TRBJ2-7|TRBV2
CASSEGGGDSYEQYF
TGTGCCAGCAGTGAGGGCGGGGGGGACTCCTACGAGCAGTACTTC
>TRBD1|NA|TRBJ2-1|TRBV30
CAWSVGGPSSYNEQFF
TGTGCCTGGAGTGTAGGGGGCCCCAGCTCCTACAATGAGCAGTTCTTC
>NA|NA|TRBJ1-1|TRBV7-2
CASSSGQIRNTEAFF
TGTGCCAGCAGCTCAGGACAGATAAGGAACACTGAAGCTTTCTTT
>NA|NA|TRBJ1-6|TRBV5-6
CASSNQGSHNSPLHF
TGTGCCAGCAGCAATCAGGGCAGTCATAATTCACCCCTCCACTTT
>NA|NA|TRBJ2-3|TRBV4-1
CASSQEQGGTDTQYF
TGCGCCAGCAGCCAAGAACAGGGTGGCACAGATACGCAGTATTTT
>TRBD1|NA|TRBJ2-7|TRBV5-1
CASSLGADLTGGSYEQYF
TGCGCCAGCAGCTTGGGGGCCGATTTGACAGGGGGATCTTACGAGCAGTACTTC
>NA|NA|TRBJ2-2|TRBV19
CASEQGLRNTGELFF
TGTGCCAGCGAACAGGGTTTAAGGAACACCGGGGAGCTGTTTTTT
>TRBD1|NA|TRBJ1-3|TRBV5-4
CASSWPTGSGNTIYF
TGTGCCAGCAGCTGGCCGACAGGGTCTGGAAACACCATATATTTT
>NA|NA|TRBJ2-7|TRBV14
CASSQGYRGRVLYEQYF
TGTGCCAGCAGCCAAGGGTATCGGGGAAGGGTCCTATACGAGCAGTACTTC
>TRBD1|NA|TRBJ1-1|TRBV12-5
CASGPPGTGYAFF
TGTGCTAGTGGTCCTCCCGGGACAGGGTATGCTTTCTTT
>NA|NA|TRBJ1-3|TRBV6-5
CASSYSPGGSGNTIYF
TGTGCCAGCAGTTACTCTCCGGGAGGCTCTGGAAACACCATATATTTT
>TRBD1|NA|TRBJ2-4|TRBV19
CASSVRQGRNIQYF
TGTGCCAGTAGTGTCCGACAGGGTAGGAACATTCAGTACTTC